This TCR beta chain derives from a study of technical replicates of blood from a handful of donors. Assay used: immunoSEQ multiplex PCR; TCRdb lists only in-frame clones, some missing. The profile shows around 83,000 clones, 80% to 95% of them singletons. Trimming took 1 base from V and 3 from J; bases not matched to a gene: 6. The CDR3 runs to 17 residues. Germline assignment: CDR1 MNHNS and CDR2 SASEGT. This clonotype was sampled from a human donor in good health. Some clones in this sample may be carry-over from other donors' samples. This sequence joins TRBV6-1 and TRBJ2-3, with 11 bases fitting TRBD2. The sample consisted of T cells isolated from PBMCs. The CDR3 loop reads CASSEDIRTSGTDTQYF. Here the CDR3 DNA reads TGTGCCAGCAGTGAAGATATTAGGACTAGCGGGACAGATACGCAGTATTTT.